Listed here is a single T cell receptor (beta chain). This clone was seen only once. Its antigen is currently not known. No base qualities exist here, and no much larger clone lies one base off it. Explained via the paper, the time point label denotes: peripheral blood 6 weeks after treatment start. A cohort of 25 to 35 patients with locally advanced or metastatic urothelial carcinoma, treated at Memorial Sloan Kettering on a trial protocol, was included. Peripheral blood mononuclear cells were collected pretreatment and during treatment, at between 1 and 8 total time points per patient. The Qiagen DNeasy Blood extraction kit was used to purify genomic DNA from total PBMCs and tumor samples. Collected pretreatment and during treatment, PBMCs were isolated and stored as previously described. The germline V gene (reference sequence) specifies LNHDA as CDR1 and SQIVND as CDR2. V is pared back by 5 bases and J by 3 bases, with 14 bases lying between the germline termini. The CDR3 spans 15 residues, from the cysteine through the phenylalanine. Only the CDR3 region is kept as DNA, spanning 45 bases read in frame from base 1.

The data were taken from a study of PD-L1 blockade in urothelial cancer (dated by TCRdb to about 2017). Broadly, across the study: Therapy was started in the mid-2010s for all patients, and atezolizumab 1,200 mg was administered intravenously every 3 weeks. About 90% of the 29 patients were identified as males with urothelial cancer of bladder origin, and a prior smoking history was reported by 18 of 29 patients. Patients had an ECOG performance status of 0 or 1 and had received between 0 and 3 prior chemotherapy regimens. Blood samples were analyzed at two time points: 3 weeks after treatment start (second dose) and 6 weeks after treatment start. Blood samples yielded a median of 141,255 T cells and around 80,000 unique TCRs, with median clonality around 0.084. The study was an exploratory multi-omic analysis of somatic, immune and clinical correlates of response to PD-L1 blockade with atezolizumab in urothelial cancer. Pretreatment tumor samples and matched peripheral blood, collected serially before and after atezolizumab treatment, underwent TCR sequencing. Durable clinical benefit was defined as progression-free survival longer than 6 months, and TCR features were also tested against progression-free and overall survival. In the same patients, whole exome sequencing and RNA sequencing of pretreatment tumors were performed in addition to TCR sequencing. Durable clinical benefit was achieved by nine patients and was not achieved by 20 patients. Under 30 patients had pretreatment blood TCR-seq, some 25 had at least one posttreatment blood collection, and some 25 had tumor TCR-seq.

Synthetic TCR analog templates were spiked into each PCR to estimate absolute template abundance from read counts. Using the immunoSEQ assay, TCRbeta CDR3 regions were amplified from genomic DNA with bias-controlled V and J gene primers. Rearranged TCRbeta segments were sequenced at approximately 20X coverage. Regarding the original processing steps: Sequencing errors were corrected by clustering, and CDR3s were annotated against IMGT so that V, D and J genes could be assigned. Only productive TCRbeta rearrangements were used in downstream analyses, excluding out-of-frame or stop-codon sequences. Clonality was calculated as one minus the Shannon entropy normalized by the log of the number of unique productive sequences. Fisher's exact test with Benjamini-Hochberg correction, at a threshold of adjusted p below 0.01, was used to find clones that differed between time points or between blood and tumor. Not all clones reach the TCRdb copy of this immuneACCESS table, which keeps in-frame sequences only. Checked studies attribute under half of the gap to unresolved V genes and leave the rest unexplained. Clone size and V and J calls were adopted from that table, with D and trimming inferred from the DNA. Across this sample there are more than 30,000 clones, with 80% to 90% seen only once. The ten largest clonotypes hold 7.5% to 9.5% of the sample.

The research as a whole found: At 3 weeks after the start of treatment, tumor-associated TCR clones in peripheral blood had expanded more in patients with durable benefit (n of about 21, p = 0.022). Because the sample size was small (n ≈ 31) and many exploratory analyses were performed, the results are intended to be hypothesis-generating. A pretreatment peripheral blood TCR clonality below the median was linked to improved progression-free and overall survival.

Specimen: PBMCs, collected around atezolizumab (anti-PD-L1) treatment. Recombination linked TRBV19 to TRBJ1-5; perhaps TRBD1 is the D gene, with 5 bases matching. The TCR was taken from a man older than 75 with urothelial cancer. The nucleotide sequence reads as follows: TGTGCCAGTAGTTCTATCCTAGGGGCCAATCAGCCCCAGCATTTT. It codes for CASSSILGANQPQHF.